A selection of T cell receptor beta chains follows, all from one sample in a study of control samples from healthy donors and cancer patients. Here immunoSEQ multiplex PCR was the method, and the copy in TCRdb shows in-frame clones only, minus some. The sample lists roughly 400,000 clones, 80% to 95% occurring once. Sequenced: PBMCs. These receptors were collected from a man aged 35 to 55 with head and neck cancer. Both conserved end residues are part of each CDR3. A D gene is named only where the DNA matches it firmly. Expanded clones are given a class, and other clones once, few, many or no size at all.

clone size: .
J gene: TRBJ2-7
D gene: TRBD1
V gene: TRBV11-1
CDR3 protein: CASSKPGQGATYEQYF
CDR3 DNA: TGTGCCAGCAGCAAACCGGGACAGGGGGCGACCTACGAGCAGTACTTC

clone size: .
J gene: TRBJ2-1
D gene: TRBD2
V gene: TRBV27
CDR3 protein: CASSLFSGSSYNEQFF
CDR3 DNA: TGTGCCAGCAGTTTATTTAGCGGGAGCTCCTACAATGAGCAGTTCTTC

clone size: once
J gene: TRBJ2-2
D gene: TRBD1
V gene: TRBV7-9
CDR3 protein: CASSLPPPGQGFTGELFF
CDR3 DNA: TGTGCCAGCAGTCTTCCGCCACCGGGACAGGGTTTCACCGGGGAGCTGTTTTTT

clone size: .
J gene: TRBJ1-6
D gene: .
V gene: TRBV27
CDR3 protein: CASSLFRERSPLHF
CDR3 DNA: TGTGCCAGCAGTTTATTTAGGGAGCGCTCACCCCTCCACTTT

clone size: .
J gene: TRBJ2-7
D gene: .
V gene: TRBV27
CDR3 protein: CASTTGTHYEQYF
CDR3 DNA: TGTGCCAGCACTACCGGGACGCACTACGAGCAGTACTTC

clone size: .
J gene: TRBJ2-1
D gene: TRBD2
V gene: TRBV6-5
CDR3 protein: CASRLGGLAVNEQFF
CDR3 DNA: TGTGCCAGCAGGTTAGGGGGACTAGCGGTCAATGAGCAGTTCTTC

clone size: .
J gene: TRBJ2-4
D gene: .
V gene: TRBV14
CDR3 protein: CARPREGAKNIQYF
CDR3 DNA: TGTGCCAGGCCCCGCGAAGGGGCCAAAAACATTCAGTACTTC

clone size: .
J gene: TRBJ2-2
D gene: TRBD2
V gene: TRBV2
CDR3 protein: CASSDDSGMAAGELFF
CDR3 DNA: TGTGCCAGCAGTGATGATAGCGGGATGGCGGCCGGGGAGCTGTTTTTT

clone size: .
J gene: TRBJ1-2
D gene: .
V gene: TRBV24-1
CDR3 protein: CATSDLPGNGYTF
CDR3 DNA: TGTGCCACCAGTGATTTGCCAGGGAATGGCTACACCTTC

clone size: .
J gene: TRBJ2-7
D gene: .
V gene: TRBV28
CDR3 protein: CASAEAYEQYF
CDR3 DNA: TGTGCCAGCGCTGAGGCCTACGAGCAGTACTTC

clone size: few
J gene: TRBJ2-1
D gene: TRBD2
V gene: TRBV5-8
CDR3 protein: CASSLTTSGGVEVYEQFF
CDR3 DNA: TGTGCCAGCAGCTTGACGACTAGCGGGGGGGTGGAGGTCTATGAGCAGTTCTTC

clone size: .
J gene: TRBJ2-7
D gene: .
V gene: TRBV6-6
CDR3 protein: CASSYVGEPYEQYF
CDR3 DNA: TGTGCCAGCAGTTACGTGGGTGAACCCTACGAGCAGTACTTC

clone size: .
J gene: TRBJ2-5
D gene: .
V gene: TRBV28
CDR3 protein: CASGTQLGEGLQETQYF
CDR3 DNA: TGTGCCAGCGGGACTCAACTCGGAGAGGGGTTACAAGAGACCCAGTACTTC

clone size: .
J gene: TRBJ1-4
D gene: .
V gene: TRBV4-3
CDR3 protein: CASSQEGSQGLEKLFF
CDR3 DNA: TGCGCCAGCAGCCAAGAAGGTAGTCAGGGATTAGAAAAACTGTTTTTT

clone size: once
J gene: TRBJ2-7
D gene: .
V gene: TRBV19
CDR3 protein: CASSMGLSSLPYEQYF
CDR3 DNA: TGTGCCAGTAGTATGGGTCTATCCTCTCTCCCCTACGAGCAGTACTTC

clone size: .
J gene: TRBJ1-1
D gene: .
V gene: TRBV14
CDR3 protein: CASSQARGQGTEAFF
CDR3 DNA: TGTGCCAGCAGCCAAGCGCGGGGACAAGGCACTGAAGCTTTCTTT

clone size: .
J gene: TRBJ1-3
D gene: .
V gene: TRBV6-4
CDR3 protein: CASSDSRGLVRRSSGNTIYF
CDR3 DNA: TGTGCCAGCAGTGACTCGAGGGGGTTGGTCCGTCGGAGCTCTGGAAACACCATATATTTT

clone size: .
J gene: TRBJ1-5
D gene: .
V gene: TRBV21-1
CDR3 protein: CASKPRGGEPQHF
CDR3 DNA: TGTGCCAGCAAGCCAAGAGGGGGGGAGCCCCAGCATTTT

clone size: .
J gene: TRBJ2-5
D gene: TRBD2
V gene: TRBV2
CDR3 protein: CASSGLAGETQYF
CDR3 DNA: TGTGCCAGCAGTGGGCTAGCGGGAGAGACCCAGTACTTC

clone size: .
J gene: TRBJ1-1
D gene: .
V gene: TRBV4-3
CDR3 protein: CASSQRSRGNTEAFF
CDR3 DNA: TGCGCCAGCAGCCAGAGGTCGAGGGGGAACACTGAAGCTTTCTTT

clone size: .
J gene: TRBJ1-3
D gene: .
V gene: TRBV11-2
CDR3 protein: CASSPSYTIYF
CDR3 DNA: TGTGCCAGCAGCCCCAGCTACACCATATATTTT

clone size: .
J gene: TRBJ2-5
D gene: .
V gene: TRBV6-5
CDR3 protein: CASSYPGLETQYF
CDR3 DNA: TGTGCCAGCAGTTACCCCGGGTTGGAGACCCAGTACTTC

clone size: .
J gene: TRBJ2-1
D gene: .
V gene: TRBV24-1
CDR3 protein: CATRGGMGNNEQFF
CDR3 DNA: TGTGCCACCAGAGGGGGAATGGGCAACAATGAGCAGTTCTTC

clone size: .
J gene: TRBJ2-5
D gene: .
V gene: TRBV28
CDR3 protein: CASSTPGRETQYF
CDR3 DNA: TGTGCCAGCAGTACACCAGGAAGAGAGACCCAGTACTTC